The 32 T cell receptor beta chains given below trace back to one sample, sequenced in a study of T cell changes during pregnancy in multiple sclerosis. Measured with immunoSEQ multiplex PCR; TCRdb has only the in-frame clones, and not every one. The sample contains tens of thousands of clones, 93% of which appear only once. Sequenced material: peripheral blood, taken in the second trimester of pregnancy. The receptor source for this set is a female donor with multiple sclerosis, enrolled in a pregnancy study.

DNA of the CDR3: TGTGCCAGCAGGGGAGGGGATGAGCAGTTCTTC. Translation gives CASRGGDEQFF. The V and J genes are TRBV28 and TRBJ2-1; 7 positions match TRBD2. V gave up 6 bases and J gave up 8 bases; unmatched junction bases: 1. The CDR3 consists of 11 residues. Germline V CDR1 and CDR2: MDHEN, SYDVKM.

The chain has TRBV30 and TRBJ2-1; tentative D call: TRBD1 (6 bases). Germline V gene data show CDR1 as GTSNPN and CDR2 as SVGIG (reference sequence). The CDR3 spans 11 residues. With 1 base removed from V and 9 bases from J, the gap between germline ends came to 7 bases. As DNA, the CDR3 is TGTGCCTGGAGTGAGGGGGTTGAGCAGTTCTTC. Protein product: CAWSEGVEQFF.

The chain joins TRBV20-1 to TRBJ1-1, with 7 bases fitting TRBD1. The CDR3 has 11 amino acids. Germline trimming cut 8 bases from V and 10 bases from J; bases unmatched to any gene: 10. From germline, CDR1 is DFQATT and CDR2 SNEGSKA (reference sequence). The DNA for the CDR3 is TGCAGTAACCTCAGACAGGGAACAGCTTTCTTT. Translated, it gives CSNLRQGTAFF.

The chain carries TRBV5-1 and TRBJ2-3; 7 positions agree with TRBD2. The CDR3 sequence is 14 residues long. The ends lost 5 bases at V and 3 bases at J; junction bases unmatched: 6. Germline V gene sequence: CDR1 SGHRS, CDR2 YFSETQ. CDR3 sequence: CASRVTGGTDTQYF. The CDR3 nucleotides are TGCGCCAGCAGAGTGACGGGGGGAACAGATACGCAGTATTTT.

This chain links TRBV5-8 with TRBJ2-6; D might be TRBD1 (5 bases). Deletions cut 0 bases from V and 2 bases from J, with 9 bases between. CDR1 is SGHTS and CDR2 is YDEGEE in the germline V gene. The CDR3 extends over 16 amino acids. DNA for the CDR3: TGTGCCAGCAGCTTGGCACAGGCTGCTGGGGCCAACGTCCTGACTTTC. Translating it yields CASSLAQAAGANVLTF.

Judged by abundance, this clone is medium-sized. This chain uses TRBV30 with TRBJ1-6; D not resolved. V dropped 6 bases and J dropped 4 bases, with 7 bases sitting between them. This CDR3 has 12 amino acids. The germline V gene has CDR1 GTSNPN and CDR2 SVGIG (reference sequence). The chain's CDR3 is CACNEYNSPLHF. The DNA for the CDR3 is TGTGCCTGCAATGAGTATAATTCACCCCTCCACTTT.

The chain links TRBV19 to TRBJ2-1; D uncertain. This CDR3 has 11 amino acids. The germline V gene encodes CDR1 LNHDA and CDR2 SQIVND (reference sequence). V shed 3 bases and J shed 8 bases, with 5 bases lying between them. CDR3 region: CASSISDEQFF. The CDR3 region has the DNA TGTGCCAGTAGTATCTCGGATGAGCAGTTCTTC.

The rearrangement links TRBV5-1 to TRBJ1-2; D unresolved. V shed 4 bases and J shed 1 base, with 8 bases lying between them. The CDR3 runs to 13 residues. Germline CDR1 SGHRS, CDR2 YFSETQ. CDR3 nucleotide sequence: TGCGCCAGCAGCCCCACAGATAACTATGGCTACACCTTC. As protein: CASSPTDNYGYTF.

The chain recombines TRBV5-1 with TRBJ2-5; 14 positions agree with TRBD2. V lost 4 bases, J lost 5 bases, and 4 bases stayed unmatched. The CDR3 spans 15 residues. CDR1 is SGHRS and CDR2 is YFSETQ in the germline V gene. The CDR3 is CASSKRTSGGETQYF. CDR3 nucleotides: TGCGCCAGCAGCAAACGGACTAGCGGGGGGGAGACCCAGTACTTC.

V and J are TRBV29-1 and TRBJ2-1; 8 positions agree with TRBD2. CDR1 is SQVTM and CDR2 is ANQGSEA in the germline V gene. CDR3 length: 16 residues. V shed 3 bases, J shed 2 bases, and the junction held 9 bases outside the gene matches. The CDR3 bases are TGCAGCGTTGAGAATTACCCCGGGGGGGCCTACAATGAGCAGTTCTTC. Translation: CSVENYPGGAYNEQFF.

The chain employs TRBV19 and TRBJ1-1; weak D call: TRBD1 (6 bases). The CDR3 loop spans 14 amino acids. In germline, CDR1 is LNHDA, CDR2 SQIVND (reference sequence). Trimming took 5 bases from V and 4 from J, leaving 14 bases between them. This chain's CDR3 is CASSASGALTEAFF. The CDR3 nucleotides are TGTGCCAGTAGTGCTTCAGGGGCCCTCACTGAAGCTTTCTTT.

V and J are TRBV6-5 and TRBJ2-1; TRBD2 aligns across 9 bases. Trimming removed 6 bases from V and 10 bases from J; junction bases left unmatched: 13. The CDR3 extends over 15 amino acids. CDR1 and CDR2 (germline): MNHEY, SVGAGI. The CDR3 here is CASSPTPAGGQEQFF. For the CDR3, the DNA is TGTGCCAGCAGCCCCACCCCAGCGGGGGGCCAGGAGCAGTTCTTC.

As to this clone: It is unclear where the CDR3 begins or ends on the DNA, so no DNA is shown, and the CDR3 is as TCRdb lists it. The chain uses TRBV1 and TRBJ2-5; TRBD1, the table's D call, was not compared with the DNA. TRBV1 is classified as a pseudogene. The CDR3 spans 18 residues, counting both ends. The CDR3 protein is CTSSQERVATGSLGTQYF.

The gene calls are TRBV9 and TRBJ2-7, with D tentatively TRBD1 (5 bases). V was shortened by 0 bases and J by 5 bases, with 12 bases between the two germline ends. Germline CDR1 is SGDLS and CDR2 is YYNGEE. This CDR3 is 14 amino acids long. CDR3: CASSVVAGSDEQYF. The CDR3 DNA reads TGTGCCAGCAGCGTAGTTGCAGGGTCAGACGAGCAGTACTTC.

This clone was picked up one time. The DNA of the CDR3 is TGTGCCAGCAGACGACTCGGACAGGGGGCGAGTCAGCCCCAGCATTTT. Translated: CASRRLGQGASQPQHF. The chain links TRBV28 to TRBJ1-5; TRBD1 aligns across 11 bases. This CDR3 is 16 amino acids long. The junction had 10 bases not matched to a gene; V was cut back by 6 bases and J by 6 bases. Germline CDR1 is MDHEN and CDR2 is SYDVKM. The variable domain in full, with the rest retrieved from reference TRBV28 and TRBJ1-5, is DVKVTQSSRYLVKRTGEKVFLECVQDMDHENMFWYRQDPGLGLRLIYFSYDVKMKEKGDIPEGYSVSREKKERFSLILESASTNQTSMYLCASRRLGQGASQPQHFGDGTRLSIL.

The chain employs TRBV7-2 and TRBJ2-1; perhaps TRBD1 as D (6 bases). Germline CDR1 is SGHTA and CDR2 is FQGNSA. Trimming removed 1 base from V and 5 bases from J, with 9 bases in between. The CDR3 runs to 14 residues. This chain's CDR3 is CASSLGPGDNEQFF. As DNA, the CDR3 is TGTGCCAGCAGCTTAGGGCCAGGGGACAATGAGCAGTTCTTC.

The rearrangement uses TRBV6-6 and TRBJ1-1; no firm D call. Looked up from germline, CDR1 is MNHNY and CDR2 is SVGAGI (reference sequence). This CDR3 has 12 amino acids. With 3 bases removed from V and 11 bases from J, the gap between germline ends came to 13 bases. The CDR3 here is CASSYTGDRAFF. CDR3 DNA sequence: TGTGCCAGCAGTTATACCGGGGATAGGGCTTTCTTT.

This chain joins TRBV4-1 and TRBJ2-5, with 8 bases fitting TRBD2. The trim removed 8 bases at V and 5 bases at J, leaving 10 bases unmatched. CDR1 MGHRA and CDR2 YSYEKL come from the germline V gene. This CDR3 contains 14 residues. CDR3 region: CASGKRGRVETQYF. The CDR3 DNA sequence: TGCGCCAGCGGCAAGCGGGGGAGAGTGGAGACCCAGTACTTC.

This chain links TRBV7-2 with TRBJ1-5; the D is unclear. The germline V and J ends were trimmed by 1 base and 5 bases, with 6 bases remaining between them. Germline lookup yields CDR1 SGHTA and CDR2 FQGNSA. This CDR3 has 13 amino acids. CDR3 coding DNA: TGTGCCAGCAGCTTAGTTCTCGATCAGCCCCAGCATTTT. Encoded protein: CASSLVLDQPQHF. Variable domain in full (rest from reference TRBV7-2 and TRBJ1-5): GAGVSQSPSNKVTEKGKDVELRCDPISGHTALYWYRQSLGQGLEFLIYFQGNSAPDKSGLPSDRFSAERTGGSVSTLTIQRTQQEDSAVYLCASSLVLDQPQHFGDGTRLSIL.

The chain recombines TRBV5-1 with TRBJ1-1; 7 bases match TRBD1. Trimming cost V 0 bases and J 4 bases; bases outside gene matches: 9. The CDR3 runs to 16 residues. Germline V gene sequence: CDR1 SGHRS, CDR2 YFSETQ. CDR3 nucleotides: TGCGCCAGCAGCTTGGTGGGGACAGATTTGTCCACTGAAGCTTTCTTT. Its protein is CASSLVGTDLSTEAFF.

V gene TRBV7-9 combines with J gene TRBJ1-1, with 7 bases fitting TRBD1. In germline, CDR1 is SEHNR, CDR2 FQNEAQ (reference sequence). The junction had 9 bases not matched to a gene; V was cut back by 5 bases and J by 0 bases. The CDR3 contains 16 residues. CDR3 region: CASSPLTGLMNTEAFF. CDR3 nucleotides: TGTGCCAGCAGCCCCTTGACAGGGTTAATGAACACTGAAGCTTTCTTT.

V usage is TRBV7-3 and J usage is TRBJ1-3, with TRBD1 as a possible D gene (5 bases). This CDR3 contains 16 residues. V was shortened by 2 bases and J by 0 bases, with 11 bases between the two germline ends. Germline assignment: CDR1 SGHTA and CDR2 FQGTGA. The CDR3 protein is CASSLVGGSSGNTIYF. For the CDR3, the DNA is TGTGCCAGCAGCTTAGTGGGGGGTTCCTCTGGAAACACCATATATTTT.

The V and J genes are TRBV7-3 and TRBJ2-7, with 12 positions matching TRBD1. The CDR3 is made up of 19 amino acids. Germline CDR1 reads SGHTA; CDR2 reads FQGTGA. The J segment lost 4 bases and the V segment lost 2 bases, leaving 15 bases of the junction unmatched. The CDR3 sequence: CASSLERGQGASNFYEQYF. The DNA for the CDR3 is TGTGCCAGCAGCTTAGAGAGGGGACAGGGGGCTTCTAATTTTTACGAGCAGTACTTC.

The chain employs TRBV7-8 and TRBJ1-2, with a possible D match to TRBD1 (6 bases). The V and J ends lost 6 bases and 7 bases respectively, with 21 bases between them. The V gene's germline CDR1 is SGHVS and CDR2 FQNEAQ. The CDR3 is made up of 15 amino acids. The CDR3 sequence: CASSRRVPGEGGYTF. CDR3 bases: TGTGCCAGCAGTAGGAGGGTTCCAGGGGAGGGTGGCTACACCTTC. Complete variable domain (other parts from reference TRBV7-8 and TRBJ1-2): GAGVSQSPRYKVAKRGQDVALRCDPISGHVSLFWYQQALGQGPEFLTYFQNEAQLDKSGLPSDRFFAERPEGSVSTLKIQRTQQEDSAVYLCASSRRVPGEGGYTFGSGTRLTVV.

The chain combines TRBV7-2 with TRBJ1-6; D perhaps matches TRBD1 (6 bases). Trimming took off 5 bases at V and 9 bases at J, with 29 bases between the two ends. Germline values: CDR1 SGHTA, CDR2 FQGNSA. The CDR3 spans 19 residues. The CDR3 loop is CASSPQTGRYPPIGSPLHF. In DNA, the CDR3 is TGTGCCAGCAGCCCGCAGACAGGCCGATATCCCCCGATTGGTTCACCCCTCCACTTT.

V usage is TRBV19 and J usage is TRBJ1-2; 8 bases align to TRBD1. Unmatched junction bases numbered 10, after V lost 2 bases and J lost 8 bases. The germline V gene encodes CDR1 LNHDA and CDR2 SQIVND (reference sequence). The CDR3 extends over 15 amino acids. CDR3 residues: CASSIPPGGEEGYTF. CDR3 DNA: TGTGCCAGTAGTATACCTCCAGGGGGCGAAGAAGGCTACACCTTC.

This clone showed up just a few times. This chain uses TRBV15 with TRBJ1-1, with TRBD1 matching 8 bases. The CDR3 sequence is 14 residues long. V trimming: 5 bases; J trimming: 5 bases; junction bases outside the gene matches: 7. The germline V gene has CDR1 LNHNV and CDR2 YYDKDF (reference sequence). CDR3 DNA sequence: TGTGCCACCAGCCGACCCACAGGGGGAACTGAAGCTTTCTTT. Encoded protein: CATSRPTGGTEAFF.

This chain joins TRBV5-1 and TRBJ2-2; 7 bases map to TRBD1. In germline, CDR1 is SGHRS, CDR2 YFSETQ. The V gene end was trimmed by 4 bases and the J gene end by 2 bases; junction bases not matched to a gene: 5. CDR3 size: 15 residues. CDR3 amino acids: CASSVGTANTGELFF. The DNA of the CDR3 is TGCGCCAGCAGCGTTGGGACAGCTAACACCGGGGAGCTGTTTTTT.

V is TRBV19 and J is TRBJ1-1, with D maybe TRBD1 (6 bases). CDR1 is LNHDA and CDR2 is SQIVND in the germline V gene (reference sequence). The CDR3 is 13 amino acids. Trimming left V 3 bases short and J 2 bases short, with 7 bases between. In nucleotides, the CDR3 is TGTGCCAGTAGTATGGGACAAAACACTGAAGCTTTCTTT. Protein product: CASSMGQNTEAFF.

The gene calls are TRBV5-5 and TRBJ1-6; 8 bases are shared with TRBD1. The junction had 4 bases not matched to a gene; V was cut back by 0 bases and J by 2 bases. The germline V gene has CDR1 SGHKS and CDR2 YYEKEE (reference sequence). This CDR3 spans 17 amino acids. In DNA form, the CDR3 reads TGTGCCAGCAGCTTGGATGTGGACAGGGCCTATAATTCACCCCTCCACTTT. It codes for CASSLDVDRAYNSPLHF.

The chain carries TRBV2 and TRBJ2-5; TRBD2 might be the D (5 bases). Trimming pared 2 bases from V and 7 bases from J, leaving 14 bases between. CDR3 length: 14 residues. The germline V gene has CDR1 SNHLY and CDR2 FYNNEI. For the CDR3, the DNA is TGTGCCAGCAGTGAATCACTAGGCAAGGTGACCCAGTACTTC. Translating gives CASSESLGKVTQYF. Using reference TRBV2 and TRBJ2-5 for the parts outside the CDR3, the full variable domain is EPEVTQTPSHQVTQMGQEVILRCVPISNHLYFYWYRQILGQKVEFLVSFYNNEISEKSEIFDDQFSVERPDGSNFTLKIRSTKLEDSAMYFCASSESLGKVTQYFGPGTRLLVL.

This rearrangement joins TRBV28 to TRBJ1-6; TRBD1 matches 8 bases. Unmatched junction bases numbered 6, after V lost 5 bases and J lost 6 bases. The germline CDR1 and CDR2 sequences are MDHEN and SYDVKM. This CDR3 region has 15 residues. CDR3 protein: CASSRTGISNSPLHF. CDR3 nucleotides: TGTGCCAGCAGTAGGACAGGGATAAGTAATTCACCCCTCCACTTT.